The following is a TCR beta chain sequence with its context. In its sample, this clonotype was seen once. The target of this receptor is not known. Per-nucleotide qualities are absent, and no much larger clonotype sits a single base away. A lone read gives weak evidence. This specimen belongs to a study of T cells in Graves' hyperthyroidism and ophthalmopathy (dated by TCRdb to about 2019). Notes on the research overall: Peripheral blood samples were taken at initial diagnosis, before any treatment was given. To identify TCR V-J signatures that set the groups apart, the researchers used a discovery cohort of 100 patients, made up of 40 to 45 with Graves' ophthalmopathy and 55 to 65 with stable Graves' hyperthyroidism. An independent validation cohort of around 20 hyperthyroidism patients and 17 patients who later progressed to ophthalmopathy tested prospective prediction of ophthalmopathy. The 100 discovery patients were randomly split 7:3 into training and test sets. In about 6 Graves' hyperthyroidism patients, the study also compared T-cell repertoires from thyroid tissue with T-cell repertoires from blood. Once sampling was done, hyperthyroidism patients were given methimazole at a starting dose of 30 mg daily, whereas ophthalmopathy patients were given high-dose intravenous methylprednisolone. According to the paper, TCR Vbeta CDR3 sequencing was carried out on about 140 peripheral blood samples, which came from under 50 ophthalmopathy, about 75 hyperthyroidism and approximately 17 progressor patients. Here is what the overall study found, with its caveats: A 13 V-J signature model separated ophthalmopathy from stable hyperthyroidism, with roughly 88% sensitivity and 81% to 82% specificity in cross-validation and 80%/75% in testing. Most expanded thyroid clonotypes (frequency above 0.001) were also detected in blood, suggesting blood repertoires may reflect thyroid immune responses. During validation, the model predicted progression to ophthalmopathy a median of about 6.3 months ahead of onset, with roughly 65% sensitivity and roughly 75% specificity. No statistical method was used to set the sample size in advance, and investigators knew the group allocation.

Via the germline V gene, CDR1 is WSHSY and CDR2 SAAADI. A distance of 13 bases separates the germline ends of V and J, which lose 4 bases and 0 bases respectively. The CDR3 has 15 amino acids, counting the end cysteine and phenylalanine. The only DNA kept is the CDR3, 45 bases in frame from the first base. Amplification of TCR beta CDR3 regions was carried out from RNA transcripts. For the first round of RT-PCR on the TCR CDR3, the HTBI primer set was used together with the Qiagen OneStep RT-PCR kit. Libraries were constructed in a second round of multiplex PCR, after which size selection and purification were carried out. The libraries were sequenced on an Illumina HiSeq2000 using paired-end 100 bp reads. The paper's data handling went like this. SOAPnuke was used to process the raw data, removing reads that contained adapters or uncalled bases, had a mean Phred below 15, or lacked an exact match to the constant primer or identifier. COPE v1.2.5 was used to merge high-quality paired reads, and clonotypes were defined as unique nucleotide sequences. Clonotypes were aligned to IMGT TRBV, TRBD and TRBJ reference segments using MiTCR v1.1. Only V-J combinations with frequency above 0.0001, covering 99% to 99.2% of repertoires, were analysed. A TCS score was defined as the ratio of F50 (clonal expansion) to E x V (chaos), with BLOSUM62-based TCRdist applied between CDR3 peptides within each V-J. Welch's t-statistics and random forest reduced 500 to 550 V-J features to roughly 13, which were used in a naive Bayes classifier (R e1071). Clones were called with MiXCR by TCRdb after fastp trimmed the public reads at Q25, and only in-frame beta chains were retained. Here each entry gathers all rows of one CDR3 protein and keeps the most common genes and DNA. It is TCRdb's table, rather than the study itself, that gives the V and J calls and clone size. The sample profile shows 450,000 to 500,000 distinct CDR3 sequences; approximately 22% of them were found once. Of the sample, under 55% falls within the top ten clones.

Ophthalmopathy patients had moderately to severely active disease, with a Clinical Activity Score of 3 or more, a NOSPECS grade of 4 or more, and a disease duration of less than 3 months. The study excluded patients with uncontrolled infections, other autoimmune diseases, pregnancy or lactation. Clinical symptoms, serum thyroxine and TRAb, thyroid ultrasound, and orbital computed tomography formed the basis for the diagnoses. PBMCs were isolated from more than 8 ml of fresh peripheral blood by Ficoll-Paque density gradient centrifugation. Trizol reagent was used to extract total RNA, and RNA quality was then checked on an Agilent 2100 Bioanalyzer.

The receptor was derived from a woman aged 70 to 79 with Graves' ophthalmopathy. The sample consisted of blood. Recombination connected TRBV10-2 to TRBJ2-7, and TRBD2 may be the D gene, going by 5 matching bases. The nucleotides read TGCGCCAGCAGTGTTGTGGGAGAGGGCTCCTACGAGCAGTACTTC. Translated, it reads CASSVVGEGSYEQYF.